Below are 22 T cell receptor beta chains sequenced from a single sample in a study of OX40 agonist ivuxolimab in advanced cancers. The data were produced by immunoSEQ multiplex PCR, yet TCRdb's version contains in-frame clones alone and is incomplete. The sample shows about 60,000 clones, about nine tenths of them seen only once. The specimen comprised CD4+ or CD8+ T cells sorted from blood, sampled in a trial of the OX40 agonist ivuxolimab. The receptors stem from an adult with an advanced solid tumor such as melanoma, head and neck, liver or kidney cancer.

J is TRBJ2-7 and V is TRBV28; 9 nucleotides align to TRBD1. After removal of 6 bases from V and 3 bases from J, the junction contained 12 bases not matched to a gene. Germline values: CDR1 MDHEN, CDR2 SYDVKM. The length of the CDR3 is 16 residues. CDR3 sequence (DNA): TGTGCCAGCAGCCCGGACAGGGGACCCCACCGCTACGAGCAGTACTTC. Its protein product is CASSPDRGPHRYEQYF.

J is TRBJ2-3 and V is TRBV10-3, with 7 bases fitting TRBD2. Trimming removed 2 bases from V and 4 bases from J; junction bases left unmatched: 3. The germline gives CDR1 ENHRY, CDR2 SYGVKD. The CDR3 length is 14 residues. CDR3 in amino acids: CAISEMGGADTQYF. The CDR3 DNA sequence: TGTGCCATCAGTGAGATGGGGGGGGCAGATACGCAGTATTTT.

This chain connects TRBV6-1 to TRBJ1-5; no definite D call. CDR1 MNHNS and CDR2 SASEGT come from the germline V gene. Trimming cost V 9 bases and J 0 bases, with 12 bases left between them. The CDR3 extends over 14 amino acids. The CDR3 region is CASGRRNSNQPQHF. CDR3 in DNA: TGTGCCAGTGGTAGACGTAATAGCAATCAGCCCCAGCATTTT.

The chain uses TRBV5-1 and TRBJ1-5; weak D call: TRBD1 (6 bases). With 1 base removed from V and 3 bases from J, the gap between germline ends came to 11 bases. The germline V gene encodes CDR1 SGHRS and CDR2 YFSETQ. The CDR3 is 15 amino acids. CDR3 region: CASSLLGAYNQPQHF. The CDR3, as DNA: TGCGCCAGCAGCTTGTTGGGGGCTTACAATCAGCCCCAGCATTTT.

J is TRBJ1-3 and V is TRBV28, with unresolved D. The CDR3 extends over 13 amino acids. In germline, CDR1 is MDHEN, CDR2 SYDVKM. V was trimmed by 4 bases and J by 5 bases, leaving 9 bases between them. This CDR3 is CASSWGIRNTIYF. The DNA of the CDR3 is TGTGCCAGCAGTTGGGGTATAAGAAACACCATATATTTT.

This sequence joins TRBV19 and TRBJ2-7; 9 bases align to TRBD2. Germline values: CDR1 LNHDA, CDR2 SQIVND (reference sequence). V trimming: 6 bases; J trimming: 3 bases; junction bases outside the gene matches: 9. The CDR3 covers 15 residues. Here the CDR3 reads CASREGGRAHYEQYF. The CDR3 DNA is TGTGCCAGTAGGGAAGGCGGGAGGGCTCACTACGAGCAGTACTTC.

For the CDR3, the DNA is TGTGCCAGCAGCCTCGGGACAGGGACGAACACTGAAGCTTTCTTT. It codes for CASSLGTGTNTEAFF. The chain uses TRBV9 and TRBJ1-1; 9 bases map to TRBD1. CDR3 length: 15 residues. V lost 4 bases to trimming and J lost 1 base; unmatched junction nucleotides: 5. Germline V gene data show CDR1 as SGDLS and CDR2 as YYNGEE.

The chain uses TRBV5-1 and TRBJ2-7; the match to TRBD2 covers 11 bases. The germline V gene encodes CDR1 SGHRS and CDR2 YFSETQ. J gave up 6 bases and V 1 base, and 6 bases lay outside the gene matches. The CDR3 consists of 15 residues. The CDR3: CASSLITSGSGEQYF. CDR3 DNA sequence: TGCGCCAGCAGCTTGATCACTAGCGGGAGCGGCGAGCAGTACTTC.

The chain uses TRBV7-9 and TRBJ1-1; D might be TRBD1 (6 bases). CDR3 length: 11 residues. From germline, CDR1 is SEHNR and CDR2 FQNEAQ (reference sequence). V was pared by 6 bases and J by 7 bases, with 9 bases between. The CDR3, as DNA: TGTGCCAGCAGTGGGACACTTGAAGCTTTCTTT. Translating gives CASSGTLEAFF.

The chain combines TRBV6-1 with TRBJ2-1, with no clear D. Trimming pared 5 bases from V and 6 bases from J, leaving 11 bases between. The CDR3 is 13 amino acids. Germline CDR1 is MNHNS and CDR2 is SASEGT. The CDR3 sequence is CASSPNLGNEQFF. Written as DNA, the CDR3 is TGTGCCAGCAGTCCCAATTTAGGCAATGAGCAGTTCTTC.

In nucleotides, the CDR3 is TGTGCCAGCAGTGAAAGGGGTAGGGCTAGCCGAGAAAACTACGAGCAGTACTTC. It codes for CASSERGRASRENYEQYF. This chain connects TRBV2 to TRBJ2-7, with D possibly being TRBD1 or TRBD2 (5 bases each). V lost 2 bases and J lost 3, with 23 bases in between. CDR3 length: 18 residues. Germline V lookup: CDR1 SNHLY, CDR2 FYNNEI.

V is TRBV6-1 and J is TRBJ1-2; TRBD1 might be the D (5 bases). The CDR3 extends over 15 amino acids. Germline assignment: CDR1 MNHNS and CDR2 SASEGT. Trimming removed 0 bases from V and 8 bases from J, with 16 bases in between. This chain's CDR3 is CASSEAPGLRGGYTF. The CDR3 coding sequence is TGTGCCAGCAGTGAAGCCCCAGGGTTGCGGGGGGGCTACACCTTC.

In DNA, the CDR3 is TGTGCCAGCGAAATAACGGGAGGGCCATCCTACGAGCAGTACTTC. This codes for CASEITGGPSYEQYF. The genes are TRBV28 and TRBJ2-7; 8 nucleotides align to TRBD2. Germline CDR1 is MDHEN and CDR2 is SYDVKM. V lost 8 bases, J lost 1 base, and 10 bases stayed unmatched. This CDR3 region has 15 residues.

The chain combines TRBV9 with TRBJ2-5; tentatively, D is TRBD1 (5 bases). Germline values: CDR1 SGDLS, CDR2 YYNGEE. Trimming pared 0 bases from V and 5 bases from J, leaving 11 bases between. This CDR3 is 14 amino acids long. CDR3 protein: CASSVDQGRETQYF. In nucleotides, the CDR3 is TGTGCCAGCAGCGTAGACCAGGGCCGGGAGACCCAGTACTTC.

CDR3 sequence (DNA): TGTGCCAGCAGCCCAGGATTCGGAGCGCCTAGCACAGATACGCAGTATTTT. Amino acid sequence: CASSPGFGAPSTDTQYF. J is TRBJ2-3 and V is TRBV5-8; D is ambiguous. Germline-derived CDR1 and CDR2 are SGHTS and YDEGEE. V dropped 4 bases and J dropped 0 bases, with 18 bases sitting between them. There are 17 residues in the CDR3. Complete variable domain (other parts from reference TRBV5-8 and TRBJ2-3): EAGVTQSPTHLIKTRGQQATLRCSPISGHTSVYWYQQALGLGLQFLLWYDEGEERNRGNFPPRFSGRQFPNYSSELNVNALELEDSALYLCASSPGFGAPSTDTQYFGPGTRLTVL.

CDR3 sequence: CASSRTGDEQFF. CDR3 sequence (DNA): TGTGCCAGCTCGCGTACAGGGGATGAGCAGTTCTTC. The chain uses TRBV18 and TRBJ2-1; 7 bases map to TRBD1. V lost 6 bases to trimming and J lost 8 bases; unmatched junction nucleotides: 4. CDR1 and CDR2 (germline): KGHSH, LQKENI. The CDR3 is 12 residues long. Full variable domain (outside the CDR3, taken from reference TRBV18 and TRBJ2-1): NAGVMQNPRHLVRRRGQEARLRCSPMKGHSHVYWYRQLPEEGLKFMVYLQKENIIDESGMPKERFSAEFPKEGPSILRIQQVVRGDSAAYFCASSRTGDEQFFGPGTRLTVL.

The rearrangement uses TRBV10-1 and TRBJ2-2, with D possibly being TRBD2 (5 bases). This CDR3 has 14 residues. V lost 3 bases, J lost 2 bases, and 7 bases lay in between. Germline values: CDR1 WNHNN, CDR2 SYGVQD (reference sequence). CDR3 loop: CASSDLANTGELFF. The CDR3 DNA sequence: TGCGCCAGCAGTGATCTAGCCAACACCGGGGAGCTGTTTTTT.

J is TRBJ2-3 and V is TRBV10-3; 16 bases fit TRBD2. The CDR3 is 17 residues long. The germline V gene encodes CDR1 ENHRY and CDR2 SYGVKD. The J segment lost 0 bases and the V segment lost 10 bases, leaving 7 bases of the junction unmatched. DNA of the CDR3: TGTGCCACGCGCGGGACTAGCGGGAGGGCTAGCACAGATACGCAGTATTTT. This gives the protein CATRGTSGRASTDTQYF.

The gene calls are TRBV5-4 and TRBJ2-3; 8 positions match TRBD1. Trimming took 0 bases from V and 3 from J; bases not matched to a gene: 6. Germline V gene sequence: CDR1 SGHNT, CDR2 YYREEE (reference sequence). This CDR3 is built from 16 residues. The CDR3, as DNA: TGTGCCAGCAGCTTGGAGCAGGGGGCATGGACAGATACGCAGTATTTT. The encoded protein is CASSLEQGAWTDTQYF. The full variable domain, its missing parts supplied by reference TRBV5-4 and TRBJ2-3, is ETGVTQSPTHLIKTRGQQVTLRCSSQSGHNTVSWYQQALGQGPQFIFQYYREEENGRGNFPPRFSGLQFPNYSSELNVNALELDDSALYLCASSLEQGAWTDTQYFGPGTRLTVL.

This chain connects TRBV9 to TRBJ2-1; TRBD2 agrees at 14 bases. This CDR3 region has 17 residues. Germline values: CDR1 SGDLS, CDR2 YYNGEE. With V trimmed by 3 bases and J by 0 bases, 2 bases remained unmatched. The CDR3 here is CASSATSGRGSYNEQFF. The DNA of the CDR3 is TGTGCCAGCAGCGCGACTAGCGGGAGGGGCTCCTACAATGAGCAGTTCTTC.

CDR3 sequence: CASSRSEGYEQYF. In nucleotides, the CDR3 is TGCGCCAGCAGTAGATCCGAGGGGTACGAGCAGTACTTC. The V gene is TRBV10-2, the J gene TRBJ2-7; the D gene could be TRBD1 or TRBD2 (5 bases each). The CDR3 is 13 amino acids. V was cut by 5 bases and J by 4 bases, with 12 bases left in between. Germline loops: CDR1 WSHSY, CDR2 SAAADI.

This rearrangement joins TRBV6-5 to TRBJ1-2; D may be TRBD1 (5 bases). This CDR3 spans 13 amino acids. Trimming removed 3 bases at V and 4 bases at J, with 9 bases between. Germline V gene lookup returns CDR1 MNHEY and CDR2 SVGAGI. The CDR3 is CASSYRGGYGYTF. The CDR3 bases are TGTGCCAGCAGTTATCGGGGGGGCTATGGCTACACCTTC.